Listed here is a single TCR beta chain. TCRdb keeps only in-frame clones here, not all; method: immunoSEQ multiplex PCR. In the table there are approximately 52,000 clones, 95% to 97% of which are singletons. The data are from a study of control samples from healthy donors and cancer patients. Per the germline V gene, CDR1 is MNHEY and CDR2 is SVGAGI. The CDR3 totals 11 residues. Deletions cut 2 bases from V and 7 bases from J, with 5 bases between. The sample taken for sequencing was blood. The source of this sequence is a woman aged 18 to 35 in good health. The J gene is TRBJ1-1, the V gene TRBV6-5, with D possibly TRBD1 on 5 matching bases. The CDR3 is CASSYRGEAFF. DNA of the CDR3: TGTGCCAGCAGTTACAGGGGTGAAGCTTTCTTT.